This T cell receptor beta chain derives from a study of T cells in Graves' hyperthyroidism and ophthalmopathy (dated by TCRdb to the late 2010s). Some background on the complete study: Peripheral blood was collected at initial diagnosis, before any treatment. A discovery cohort of around 98 patients, approximately 44 with Graves' ophthalmopathy and 57 with stable Graves' hyperthyroidism, was used to find distinguishing TCR V-J signatures. Prospective prediction of ophthalmopathy was tested in an independent validation cohort of fewer than 20 hyperthyroidism patients and roughly 16 patients who later progressed to ophthalmopathy. The 75 to 100 discovery patients were randomly divided into training and test sets at a 7:3 ratio. Thyroid tissue and blood T-cell repertoires from about six Graves' hyperthyroidism patients were also compared in the study. After sampling, hyperthyroidism patients received methimazole starting at 30 mg daily, and ophthalmopathy patients received high-dose intravenous methylprednisolone. According to the paper, TCR Vbeta CDR3 sequencing was carried out on about 140 peripheral blood samples, which came from 40 to 45 ophthalmopathy, about 75 hyperthyroidism and 17 progressor patients.

This clonotype was counted many times. What antigen it recognizes has not been identified. No base quality values were provided; no much bigger clone lies one nucleotide off. In the ophthalmopathy patients, disease was moderately to severely active, with a Clinical Activity Score of 3 or more, a NOSPECS grade of 4 or more, and a duration of less than 3 months. Patients with uncontrolled infections, other autoimmune diseases, pregnancy or lactation were excluded. Clinical symptoms, serum thyroxine and TRAb, thyroid ultrasound, and orbital computed tomography formed the basis for the diagnoses. PBMCs were separated from over 9 ml of fresh peripheral blood using Ficoll-Paque density gradient centrifugation. Trizol reagent was used to extract total RNA, and RNA quality was then checked on an Agilent 2100 Bioanalyzer. From a lookup of the germline V gene (reference sequence), CDR1 and CDR2 are SEHNR and FQNEAQ. V is shortened by 4 bases, J by 5 bases, and the region joining them spans 6 bases. From cysteine to phenylalanine, the CDR3 is 12 amino acids long. The read is trimmed to its CDR3 DNA, 36 bases read in frame from base 1.

Results and caveats for the whole study, not just this receptor: In validation, the model predicted progression to ophthalmopathy a median of approximately 6.6 months before onset, with around 70% sensitivity and about 75% specificity. Blood samples also contained most of the expanded thyroid clonotypes (frequency above 0.001), which suggests that blood repertoires may reflect thyroid immune responses. Sample size was not statistically predetermined, and blinding of investigators to group allocation was not performed. A model built on a 13 V-J signature distinguished ophthalmopathy from stable hyperthyroidism, reaching roughly 88% sensitivity and approximately 81% specificity in cross-validation and 80%/75% in testing.

TCR beta CDR3 regions were amplified from RNA transcripts. A first-round RT-PCR of the TCR CDR3 used the HTBI primer set with the Qiagen OneStep RT-PCR kit. Libraries were constructed in a second round of multiplex PCR, after which size selection and purification were carried out. The libraries were sequenced on an Illumina HiSeq2000 using paired-end 100 bp reads. On the authors' methods: SOAPnuke was used to process the raw data, removing reads that contained adapters or uncalled bases, had a mean Phred below 15, or lacked an exact match to the constant primer or identifier. High-quality paired reads were merged with COPE v1.2.5, and unique nucleotide sequences were defined as clonotypes. Clonotypes were aligned to IMGT TRBV, TRBD and TRBJ reference segments using MiTCR v1.1. The analysis was restricted to V-J combinations with a frequency above 0.0001, which together covered roughly 99% of the repertoires. A TCS score was defined as the ratio of F50 (clonal expansion) to E x V (chaos), with BLOSUM62-based TCRdist applied between CDR3 peptides within each V-J. Welch's t-statistics and random forest reduced 500 to 550 V-J features to 13, which were used in a naive Bayes classifier (R e1071). TCRdb reanalyzed the raw reads on its own, using fastp at Q25 for trimming and MiXCR for clone calling, and kept in-frame beta chains. Every distinct CDR3 protein forms one entry, paired with its most common genes and DNA. TCRdb, not the original authors, processed these V and J calls. The sample has 300,000 to 450,000 distinct CDR3 sequences on record, approximately 18% of them singletons. The ten largest clones add up to 15% of the sample.

This clonotype was obtained from a woman in her thirties or forties with Graves' ophthalmopathy. The chain was built from TRBV7-9 and TRBJ1-5; there is no confident call for the D gene. Sequencing input: blood. For the CDR3, the sequence is CASSWSDQPQHF. In nucleotide form, the sequence is TGTGCCAGCAGCTGGAGTGATCAGCCCCAGCATTTT.